Below, 30 T cell receptor beta chains from the same sample are listed, as sequenced in a study of blood T cell repertoires in COVID-19. The data were produced by immunoSEQ multiplex PCR, yet TCRdb's version contains in-frame clones alone and is incomplete. Of 50,000 or so clones detected, about 83% appear once; the ten largest clones hold 4% to 5.5%. Sequences were obtained from peripheral blood. These TCRs come from a man aged 40-49 years with active COVID-19.

The sample holds one count of this clone. The chain carries TRBV7-2 and TRBJ2-1; TRBD1 is a possible D gene (5 bases). Trimming left V 3 bases short and J 10 bases short, with 10 bases between. This CDR3 has 12 amino acids. Germline V CDR1 and CDR2: SGHTA, FQGNSA. This chain's CDR3 is CASSFSGREQFF. Here the CDR3 DNA reads TGTGCCAGCAGCTTCTCAGGGCGAGAGCAGTTCTTC.

This chain links TRBV7-3 with TRBJ1-2; D gene ambiguous. The V end lost 5 bases, the J end lost 5 bases, and 15 bases lay between the germline ends. The CDR3 consists of 14 residues. Germline values: CDR1 SGHTA, CDR2 FQGTGA. The CDR3 region is CASSPAEVSYGYTF. CDR3 coding DNA: TGTGCCAGCAGCCCAGCCGAGGTTTCTTATGGCTACACCTTC.

This clone has a single count. V is TRBV9 and J is TRBJ2-1; a weak D match, TRBD2 (6 bases). CDR1 and CDR2 from the germline V gene are SGDLS and YYNGEE. The CDR3 has 14 amino acids. Trimming pared 0 bases from V and 8 bases from J, leaving 12 bases between. The CDR3, as DNA: TGTGCCAGCAGCGTAGGGCTAGCGAAGGATGAGCAGTTCTTC. As protein: CASSVGLAKDEQFF.

The chain couples TRBV28 to TRBJ2-1; D is perhaps TRBD2 (6 bases). Germline values: CDR1 MDHEN, CDR2 SYDVKM. There are 12 residues in the CDR3. V was shortened by 4 bases and J by 12 bases, with 13 bases between the two germline ends. CDR3 protein: CASSSILAGQFF. Here the CDR3 DNA reads TGTGCCAGCAGTTCCATACTAGCCGGGCAGTTCTTC.

The chain links TRBV19 to TRBJ1-5, with TRBD1 as a possible D gene (6 bases). Trimming took 8 bases from V and 2 from J, leaving 13 bases between them. CDR1 and CDR2 from the germline V gene are LNHDA and SQIVND (reference sequence). This CDR3 has 14 residues. This chain's CDR3 is CASDGQLGNQPQHF. Written as DNA, the CDR3 is TGTGCCAGTGACGGACAGTTGGGCAATCAGCCCCAGCATTTT.

This chain joins TRBV30 and TRBJ1-1; D remains unclear. Germline V gene data show CDR1 as GTSNPN and CDR2 as SVGIG (reference sequence). Deletions cut 3 bases from V and 2 bases from J, with 16 bases between. The CDR3 length is 15 residues. CDR3 coding DNA: TGTGCCTGGAGATTTCCCCCGAACTTAAACACTGAAGCTTTCTTT. This codes for CAWRFPPNLNTEAFF.

This chain links TRBV20-1 with TRBJ2-7; TRBD2 might be the D (5 bases). V lost 6 bases, J lost 9 bases, and 12 bases lay in between. CDR1 is DFQATT, CDR2 SNEGSKA, per germline (reference sequence). The CDR3 is 10 amino acids. The CDR3 DNA follows: TGCAGTGCATTTAGCGACGCGCAGTACTTC. This gives the protein CSAFSDAQYF.

This chain links TRBV18 with TRBJ1-5; TRBD1 is a possible D gene (6 bases). The V and J ends lost 2 bases and 4 bases respectively, with 15 bases between them. The CDR3 totals 16 residues. Germline V gene lookup returns CDR1 KGHSH and CDR2 LQKENI. CDR3 in DNA: TGTGCCAGCTCACCAATGGGGGCCCAAAGGAATCAGCCCCAGCATTTT. Translation gives CASSPMGAQRNQPQHF.

V gene TRBV10-3 combines with J gene TRBJ2-7; no clear D gene. CDR3 size: 12 residues. Per the germline V gene, CDR1 is ENHRY and CDR2 is SYGVKD. V lost 0 bases and J lost 7, with 7 bases in between. CDR3 DNA: TGTGCCATCAGTGAGTCCCAGGATGAGCAGTACTTC. Translating gives CAISESQDEQYF.

The genes are TRBV5-1 and TRBJ1-2; 8 bases map to TRBD1. The germline V gene encodes CDR1 SGHRS and CDR2 YFSETQ. The CDR3 has 14 amino acids. V was pared by 4 bases and J by 5 bases, with 7 bases of the junction left unmatched. The CDR3 loop reads CASSTDRVQYGYTF. As DNA, the CDR3 is TGCGCCAGCAGCACGGACAGGGTACAATATGGCTACACCTTC.

The table lists this clone with a count of one. The chain uses TRBV11-2 and TRBJ2-5; 10 bases fit TRBD1. This CDR3 region has 16 residues. The ends lost 6 bases at V and 5 bases at J; junction bases unmatched: 12. CDR1 and CDR2 from the germline V gene are SGHAT and FQNNGV. The CDR3 nucleotides read TGTGCCAGCAGGCGACAGGGGGCGCTATTTTTGGAGACCCAGTACTTC. This translates into CASRRQGALFLETQYF.

This clone showed up just once. The V and J genes are TRBV19 and TRBJ2-7; D is possibly TRBD2 (6 bases). The CDR3 extends over 16 amino acids. Trimming took 1 base from V and 0 from J, leaving 13 bases between them. CDR1 and CDR2 (germline): LNHDA, SQIVND (reference sequence). CDR3 region: CASSIATLGGSYEQYF. The CDR3 DNA sequence: TGTGCCAGTAGTATAGCTACCCTCGGGGGCTCCTACGAGCAGTACTTC.

V usage is TRBV9 and J usage is TRBJ2-2; possibly TRBD2 for D (6 bases). The length of the CDR3 is 16 residues. Deletions cut 0 bases from V and 5 bases from J, with 14 bases between. Germline CDR1 SGDLS, CDR2 YYNGEE. The CDR3 DNA reads as TGTGCCAGCAGCGTAGCGCGGGCGGGATGGACCGGGGAGCTGTTTTTT. It specifies CASSVARAGWTGELFF.

The genes are TRBV6-4 and TRBJ1-1, with TRBD1 as a possible D gene (6 bases). Trimming cost V 0 bases and J 0 bases, with 14 bases left between them. Germline V CDR1 and CDR2: MRHNA, SNTAGT. This CDR3 has 17 residues. For the CDR3, the DNA is TGTGCCAGCAGTGACTCAACTCAGACAGGCATGAACACTGAAGCTTTCTTT. This gives the protein CASSDSTQTGMNTEAFF.

This sequence joins TRBV4-2 and TRBJ2-5; 10 nucleotides line up with TRBD2. The CDR3 runs to 16 residues. The trim removed 3 bases at V and 5 bases at J, leaving 9 bases unmatched. CDR1 is LGHNA and CDR2 is YNFKEQ in the germline V gene. As DNA, the CDR3 is TGTGCCAGCAGCCAGGGTACTAGCGGGAACGCGGAGACCCAGTACTTC. It codes for CASSQGTSGNAETQYF.

V usage is TRBV6-1 and J usage is TRBJ1-2; D not certain. This CDR3 has 15 amino acids. V lost 2 bases and J 4 bases, leaving 14 bases between the germline ends. The V gene's germline CDR1 is MNHNS and CDR2 SASEGT. CDR3 loop: CASSETTRPLYGYTF. Here the CDR3 DNA reads TGTGCCAGCAGTGAAACCACCAGGCCCCTCTATGGCTACACCTTC.

The chain links TRBV3-1 (or the pseudogene TRBV3-2) to TRBJ2-1; 10 bases are shared with TRBD1. The CDR3 spans 19 residues. V was clipped by 5 bases and J by 3 bases; unmatched bases: 16. Germline values: CDR1 LGHDT, CDR2 YNNKEL (reference sequence). CDR3 amino acids: CASSSRTFRDRGYYNEQFF. The CDR3 DNA is TGTGCCAGCAGCTCAAGGACCTTCCGGGACAGGGGATACTACAATGAGCAGTTCTTC.

The V call is TRBV30, the J call TRBJ2-1, with TRBD1 matching over 7 bases. The CDR3 extends over 12 amino acids. V lost 2 bases to trimming and J lost 8 bases; unmatched junction nucleotides: 3. Germline V gene sequence: CDR1 GTSNPN, CDR2 SVGIG (reference sequence). Written as DNA, the CDR3 is TGTGCCTGGAGTAAAGGGGGCTATGAGCAGTTCTTC. Residues: CAWSKGGYEQFF.

The chain joins TRBV19 to TRBJ2-7; the match to TRBD1 covers 9 bases. This CDR3 spans 16 amino acids. Trimming cost V 1 base and J 3 bases; bases outside gene matches: 7. From germline, CDR1 is LNHDA and CDR2 SQIVND (reference sequence). DNA of the CDR3: TGTGCCAGTAGTATAGGGGCAAGGACAGGGGTCTACGAGCAGTACTTC. It is translated as CASSIGARTGVYEQYF.

The chain couples TRBV7-3 to TRBJ2-1, with 11 bases fitting TRBD2. V lost 6 bases and J lost 9; bases outside the gene matches: 7. The CDR3 is 14 residues long. Per germline, CDR1 SGHTA and CDR2 FQGTGA. DNA for the CDR3: TGTGCCAGCAGTCGTAGCGGGAGGGATGGTGAGCAGTTCTTC. This encodes CASSRSGRDGEQFF.

This chain connects TRBV7-2 to TRBJ2-7, with 10 bases lining up with TRBD2. The CDR3 length is 14 residues. J gave up 2 bases and V 5 bases, and 3 bases lay outside the gene matches. Germline CDR1 is SGHTA and CDR2 is FQGNSA. CDR3 amino acids: CASSIGLAAYEQYF. The CDR3 DNA follows: TGTGCCAGCAGCATAGGACTAGCGGCCTACGAGCAGTACTTC.

The chain links TRBV6-5 to TRBJ2-7; 8 nucleotides line up with TRBD1. The germline gives CDR1 MNHEY, CDR2 SVGAGI. J lost 4 bases, V lost 10 bases, and 9 bases had no gene match. The CDR3 runs 13 residues. This CDR3 reads CATQGALTYEQYF. CDR3 DNA sequence: TGTGCCACCCAGGGGGCGCTGACGTACGAGCAGTACTTC.

The rearrangement joins TRBV5-1 to TRBJ2-1; 7 nucleotides match TRBD2. This CDR3 contains 14 residues. V dropped 4 bases and J dropped 3; count of bases not matched to a gene: 4. Germline V lookup: CDR1 SGHRS, CDR2 YFSETQ. CDR3 residues: CASSPRDYYNEQFF. The CDR3 DNA reads TGCGCCAGCAGCCCCCGGGACTACTACAATGAGCAGTTCTTC. The whole variable domain, remainder taken from reference TRBV5-1 and TRBJ2-1, is KAGVTQTPRYLIKTRGQQVTLSCSPISGHRSVSWYQQTPGQGLQFLFEYFSETQRNKGNFPGRFSGRQFSNSRSEMNVSTLELGDSALYLCASSPRDYYNEQFFGPGTRLTVL.

The V call is TRBV2, the J call TRBJ1-5, with D possibly matching TRBD1 (5 bases). CDR3 length: 15 residues. Germline V lookup: CDR1 SNHLY, CDR2 FYNNEI. Trimming took off 5 bases at V and 7 bases at J, with 18 bases between the two ends. CDR3 sequence (DNA): TGTGCCAGCAGTCAACAGGTCCCCTCAGCACAGCCCCAGCATTTT. Protein: CASSQQVPSAQPQHF.

This chain uses TRBV12-3 or TRBV12-4 with TRBJ2-3; D gene unclear. V was shortened by 2 bases and J by 6 bases, with 9 bases between the two germline ends. This CDR3 has 13 residues. The CDR3 spells CASSLLGEDTQYF. Here the CDR3 DNA reads TGTGCCAGCAGTTTACTAGGAGAGGATACGCAGTATTTT.

This clone was observed a single time. J is TRBJ2-6 and V is TRBV13; unclear D gene. Trimming shortened V by 4 bases and J by 0 bases, and 7 bases separated the two germline ends. Germline CDR1 and CDR2: PRHDT and FYEKMQ (reference sequence). The CDR3 runs 15 residues. CDR3 nucleotide sequence: TGTGCCAGCAGCTGGTTGAGCTCTGGGGCCAACGTCCTGACTTTC. Encoded protein: CASSWLSSGANVLTF.

This clone was counted a single time. V and J are TRBV28 and TRBJ1-4; TRBD1 matches at 9 bases. Germline V gives CDR1 MDHEN, CDR2 SYDVKM. This CDR3 spans 13 amino acids. V was pared by 5 bases and J by 8 bases, with 3 bases of the junction left unmatched. CDR3 sequence (DNA): TGTGCCAGCAGTACAGGGGGCGGAGAAAAACTGTTTTTT. Its translation: CASSTGGGEKLFF. The variable domain in full, with the rest retrieved from reference TRBV28 and TRBJ1-4, is DVKVTQSSRYLVKRTGEKVFLECVQDMDHENMFWYRQDPGLGLRLIYFSYDVKMKEKGDIPEGYSVSREKKERFSLILESASTNQTSMYLCASSTGGGEKLFFGSGTQLSVL.

The chain couples TRBV6-7 to TRBJ2-6; possible D gene TRBD2, 6 bases. TRBV6-7 is annotated as an ORF whose role is uncertain. Trimming stripped 0 bases from V and 0 bases from J, with 9 bases between. This CDR3 comprises 17 residues. CDR3 region: CASSYSGGLSGANVLTF. DNA for the CDR3: TGTGCCAGCAGTTACTCCGGGGGACTCTCTGGGGCCAACGTCCTGACTTTC.

This clone was seen only a few times. The V and J genes are TRBV19 and TRBJ2-2; 7 positions match TRBD2. The trim removed 5 bases at V and 6 bases at J, leaving 6 bases unmatched. This CDR3 is 14 amino acids long. The germline V gene has CDR1 LNHDA and CDR2 SQIVND (reference sequence). CDR3 in amino acids: CASSPGREAGELFF. The CDR3 coding sequence is TGTGCCAGTAGTCCAGGCCGGGAGGCCGGGGAGCTGTTTTTT.

V usage is TRBV5-1 and J usage is TRBJ2-1; TRBD2 aligns across 12 bases. V gave up 0 bases and J gave up 13 bases; unmatched junction bases: 5. The CDR3 has 14 residues. In germline, CDR1 is SGHRS, CDR2 YFSETQ. CDR3 sequence reads: CASSLDTSGRSQFF. DNA for the CDR3: TGCGCCAGCAGCTTGGATACTAGCGGGAGGTCTCAGTTCTTC.